This T cell receptor (beta chain) originates from a study of OX40 agonist ivuxolimab in advanced cancers. In terms of the full investigation: Ivuxolimab was an agonistic, fully human IgG2 monoclonal antibody directed against OX40 (CD134), a costimulatory receptor. Intravenous ivuxolimab was administered to patients every 2 weeks at six dose levels: 0.01, 0.1, 0.3, 1.5, 3 and 10 mg/kg. Among the roughly 52 dose-escalation patients, some 19 had hepatocellular carcinoma, 15 or so melanoma, 9 renal cell carcinoma and 9 head and neck cancer. In the dose-escalation cohort, more than 75% of patients were male, and the mean age was about 55 years, with a range of 23 to 79. Prior anti-PD-1, anti-PD-L1 or anti-CTLA-4 therapy was permitted, and less than 45% of dose-escalation patients had received checkpoint inhibitors. Partial responses were achieved by three dose-escalation patients, of whom one had hepatocellular carcinoma and two had cutaneous melanoma. The purpose of peripheral TCRbeta sequencing was to test whether ivuxolimab changed TCR sequence diversity and led to clonal T-cell expansion. The paper reports the monotherapy dose-escalation portion (N ≈ 50 patients) of the phase I ivuxolimab trial.

The trial excluded patients who had a history of autoimmune disease or were on systemic immunosuppression. In every dose cohort, peripheral blood was drawn for TCR sequencing at baseline, cycle 4 day 1, and cycle 7 day 1. Samples came from an open-label, multicenter, first-in-human phase I dose-escalation trial of ivuxolimab. Adults with locally advanced or metastatic melanoma, renal cell carcinoma, hepatocellular carcinoma or head and neck squamous cell carcinoma were enrolled in the trial. CD4+ and CD8+ T cells were sorted separately from peripheral blood before TCR sequencing. On this clone: Its antigen is not yet known. No qualities accompany the bases; no much larger clone lies one base away.

Genomic DNA was isolated from the sorted cells so that the TCRbeta CDR3 region could be sequenced. The immunoSEQ Assay was used to sequence the TCRbeta CDR3 regions. TCRdb holds this immuneACCESS table with in-frame rearrangements only. Some clones are missing; in checked studies, unresolved V genes explain under half, and the rest has no known cause. The sample table records some 70,000 clones; 75% to 95% of these occur just once. The ten largest clones capture approximately 0.99% of the sample. The paper as a whole reports these results and caveats: The antigen specificity of the peripheral T cells that underwent clonal expansion was not determined. After ivuxolimab, expanded clones were on average more numerous among CD8+ T cells than among CD4+ T cells. Low levels of normalized T-cell clonal expansion were also seen in some patients who did not respond. In partial responders in the 0.1-3.0 mg/kg groups, normalized peripheral clonal expansion was found to be among the lowest, especially among CD8+ T cells. At doses from 0.1 to 3.0 mg/kg, clonal expansion was seen in both CD4+ and CD8+ blood T cells between baseline and week 6.

The CDR3 sequence holds 13 residues, the cysteine and phenylalanine included. Left in the record is the CDR3 DNA by itself, 39 bases read in frame from the first base. V lost 1 base and J lost 6 bases, and the count of bases not matched to a germline gene is 2. The germline V gene gives CDR1 as MNHEY and CDR2 as SVGAGI. The chain links TRBV6-5 with TRBJ1-1, with 7 central nucleotides matching TRBD1. Here the sequenced sample was CD4+ or CD8+ T cells sorted from blood, taken in a trial of the OX40 agonist ivuxolimab. This TCR was recovered from an adult with an advanced solid tumor such as melanoma, head and neck, liver or kidney cancer. The DNA sequence follows: TGTGCCAGCAGTTACTGGCAGGGGGCTGAAGCTTTCTTT. The encoded protein is CASSYWQGAEAFF.